This T cell receptor beta chain appears in the sequencing data of a study of blood T cell repertoires in COVID-19. Study background: In each case, the material was cDNA or gDNA derived from T cells, B-cell-depleted T cells, or PBMCs.

CDR3 length: 16 residues. The repertoire was sequenced with immunoSEQ multiplex PCR; TCRdb's copy has only in-frame clones and lacks some. The sample has about 160,000 clones, roughly 81% seen once. This rearrangement joins TRBV21-1 to TRBJ1-2; the listed D gene, TRBD1, was not tested against the DNA. TRBV21-1 is described as a pseudogene. This receptor was obtained from a woman between 50 and 59 years old with COVID-19, enrolled during active disease. The specimen was peripheral blood. For the CDR3, the DNA is TGTGCCAGCAGCAAAACCCCAGGGGGCGAAATAAATGGCTACACCTTC. Protein sequence: CASSKTPGGEINGYTF.